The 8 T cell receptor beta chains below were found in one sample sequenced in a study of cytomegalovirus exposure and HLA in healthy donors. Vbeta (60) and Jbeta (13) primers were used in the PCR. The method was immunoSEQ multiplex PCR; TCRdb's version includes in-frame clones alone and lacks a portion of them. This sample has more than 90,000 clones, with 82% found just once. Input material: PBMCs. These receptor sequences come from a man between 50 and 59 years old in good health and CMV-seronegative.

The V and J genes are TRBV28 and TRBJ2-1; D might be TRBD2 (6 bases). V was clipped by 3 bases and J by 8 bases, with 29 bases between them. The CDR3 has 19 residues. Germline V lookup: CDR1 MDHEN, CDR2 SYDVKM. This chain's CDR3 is CASSLGIGFGYVRRDEQFF. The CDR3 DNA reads TGTGCCAGCAGTTTGGGGATTGGGTTCGGCTACGTAAGGAGGGATGAGCAGTTCTTC.

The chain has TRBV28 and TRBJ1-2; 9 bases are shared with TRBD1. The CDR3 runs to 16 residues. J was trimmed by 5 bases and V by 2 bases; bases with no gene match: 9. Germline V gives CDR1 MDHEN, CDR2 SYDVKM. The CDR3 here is CASSLIPGTGKYGYTF. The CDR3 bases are TGTGCCAGCAGTTTAATTCCCGGGACAGGGAAGTATGGCTACACCTTC.

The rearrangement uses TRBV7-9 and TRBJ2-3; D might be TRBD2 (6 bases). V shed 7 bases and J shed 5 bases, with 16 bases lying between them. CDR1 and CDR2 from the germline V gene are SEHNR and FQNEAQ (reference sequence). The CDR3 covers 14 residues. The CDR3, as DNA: TGTGCCAGCATGAAGGCGGGAAGAGGAGATACGCAGTATTTT. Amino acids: CASMKAGRGDTQYF.

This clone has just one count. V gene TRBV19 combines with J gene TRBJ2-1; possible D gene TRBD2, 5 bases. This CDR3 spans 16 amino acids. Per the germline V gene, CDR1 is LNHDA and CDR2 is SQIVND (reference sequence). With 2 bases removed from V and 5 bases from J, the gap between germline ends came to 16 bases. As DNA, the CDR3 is TGTGCCAGTAGTATACCCGGGAAGGCAGTGCACAATGAGCAGTTCTTC. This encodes CASSIPGKAVHNEQFF.

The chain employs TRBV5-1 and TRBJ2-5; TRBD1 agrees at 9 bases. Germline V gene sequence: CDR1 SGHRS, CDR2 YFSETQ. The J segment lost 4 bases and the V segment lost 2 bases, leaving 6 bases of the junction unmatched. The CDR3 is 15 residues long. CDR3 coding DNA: TGCGCCAGCAGCTTTTCTACAGGGGGCCGAGAGACCCAGTACTTC. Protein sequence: CASSFSTGGRETQYF. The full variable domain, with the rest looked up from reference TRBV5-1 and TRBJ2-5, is KAGVTQTPRYLIKTRGQQVTLSCSPISGHRSVSWYQQTPGQGLQFLFEYFSETQRNKGNFPGRFSGRQFSNSRSEMNVSTLELGDSALYLCASSFSTGGRETQYFGPGTRLLVL.

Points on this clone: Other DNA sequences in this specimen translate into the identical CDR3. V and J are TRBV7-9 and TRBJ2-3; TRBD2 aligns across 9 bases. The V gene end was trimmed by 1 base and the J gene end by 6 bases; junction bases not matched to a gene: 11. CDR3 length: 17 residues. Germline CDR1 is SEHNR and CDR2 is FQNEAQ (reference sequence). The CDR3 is CASSLGVIIAGVDTQYF. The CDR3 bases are TGTGCCAGCAGCTTAGGGGTTATAATAGCGGGAGTGGATACGCAGTATTTT.

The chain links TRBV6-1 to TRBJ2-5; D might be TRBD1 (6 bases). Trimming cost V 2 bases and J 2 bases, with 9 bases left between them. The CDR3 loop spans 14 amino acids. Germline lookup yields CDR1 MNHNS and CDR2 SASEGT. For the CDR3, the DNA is TGTGCCAGCAGTGAACAGGGGTGGCAAGAGACCCAGTACTTC. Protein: CASSEQGWQETQYF.

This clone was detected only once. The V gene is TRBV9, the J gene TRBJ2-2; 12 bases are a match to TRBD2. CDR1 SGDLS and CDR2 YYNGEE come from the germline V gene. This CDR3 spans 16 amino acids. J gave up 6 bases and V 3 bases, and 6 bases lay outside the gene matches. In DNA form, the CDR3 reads TGTGCCAGCAGCGATGGGGGACTAGCGGGTGCCGGGGAGCTGTTTTTT. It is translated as CASSDGGLAGAGELFF.